The 17 T cell receptor beta chains presented below share a single source sample, sequenced in a study of CD8 T cells in Susac syndrome. With random hexamers, reverse transcription was performed on about 0.5 to 1 ug of RNA. TCRdb itself ran the immunoSEQ multiplex PCR reads through MiXCR, one entry per CDR3 protein. The sample lists 200,000 to 250,000 distinct CDR3 sequences, 80% to 95% occurring once. The sequenced sample consisted of CD8+ T cells from PBMCs. Receptors originate from a human donor with multiple sclerosis.

The chain carries TRBV7-6 and TRBJ2-5, with D perhaps TRBD1 (6 bases). The CDR3 contains 15 residues. Germline V gives CDR1 SGHVS, CDR2 FNYEAQ. The V end was cut by 2 bases, the J end by 2 bases, with 12 bases between. CDR3 bases: TGTGCCAGCAGCTTATTTCCCGACAGGCAAGAGACCCAGTACTTC. It encodes CASSLFPDRQETQYF. The full variable domain, with the rest looked up from reference TRBV7-6 and TRBJ2-5, is GAGVSQSPRYKVTKRGQDVALRCDPISGHVSLYWYRQALGQGPEFLTYFNYEAQQDKSGLPNDRFSAERPEGSISTLTIQRTEQRDSAMYRCASSLFPDRQETQYFGPGTRLLVL.

The rearrangement links TRBV11-1 to TRBJ2-7; 11 nucleotides line up with TRBD2. This CDR3 region has 17 residues. With V trimmed by 6 bases and J by 0 bases, 10 bases remained unmatched. Germline CDR1 and CDR2: SGHAT and FQDESV (reference sequence). CDR3 sequence: CASRDTSGSSHSYEQYF. The DNA for the CDR3 is TGTGCCAGCAGAGATACTAGCGGGAGTTCCCACTCCTACGAGCAGTACTTC.

This rearrangement joins TRBV10-3 to TRBJ1-2; possible D gene TRBD1, 5 bases. Germline CDR1 reads ENHRY; CDR2 reads SYGVKD. V was trimmed by 4 bases and J by 2 bases, leaving 11 bases between them. The CDR3 spans 14 residues. CDR3 coding DNA: TGTGCCATCAGTGCCGGGACGGACAACTATGGCTACACCTTC. Translating it yields CAISAGTDNYGYTF.

This chain connects TRBV7-3 to TRBJ1-1, with D uncertain. V dropped 1 base and J dropped 1 base, with 4 bases sitting between them. The germline CDR1 and CDR2 sequences are SGHTA and FQGTGA. CDR3 size: 13 residues. CDR3 bases: TGTGCCAGCAGCTTAATGGGGAACACTGAAGCTTTCTTT. This encodes CASSLMGNTEAFF.

Only one count was recorded for this clonotype. The chain uses TRBV6-6 and TRBJ1-3; TRBD1 matches 7 bases. The germline gives CDR1 MNHNY, CDR2 SVGAGI (reference sequence). This CDR3 contains 14 residues. V was clipped by 5 bases and J by 0 bases; unmatched bases: 1. The CDR3: CASSGTASGNTIYF. CDR3 sequence (DNA): TGTGCCAGCAGTGGGACAGCCTCTGGAAACACCATATATTTT.

The chain has TRBV20-1 and TRBJ2-7, with 8 bases lining up with TRBD2. The V and J ends lost 0 bases and 7 bases, in that order; junction bases with no gene match: 8. The CDR3 has 14 amino acids. The V gene's germline CDR1 is DFQATT and CDR2 SNEGSKA (reference sequence). CDR3 sequence (DNA): TGCAGTGCTAGAGATTTATACAGCGGGAGAGAGCAGTACTTC. Translated: CSARDLYSGREQYF.

The genes are TRBV13 and TRBJ2-7; 7 nucleotides line up with TRBD1. The CDR3 length is 13 residues. The trim removed 5 bases at V and 3 bases at J, leaving 4 bases unmatched. The germline V gene has CDR1 PRHDT and CDR2 FYEKMQ (reference sequence). The DNA for the CDR3 is TGTGCCAGCAGCCCCCGACAGGGCTACGAGCAGTACTTC. This sequence encodes CASSPRQGYEQYF.

The J gene is TRBJ2-7, the V gene TRBV20-1, with D possibly TRBD1 on 6 matching bases. There are 13 residues in the CDR3. The V gene's germline CDR1 is DFQATT and CDR2 SNEGSKA (reference sequence). The V end lost 6 bases, the J end lost 0 bases, and 12 bases lay between the germline ends. The CDR3 is CSAPDRSSYEQYF. Here the CDR3 DNA reads TGCAGTGCCCCTGACAGGAGCTCCTACGAGCAGTACTTC.

The V call is TRBV28, the J call TRBJ2-7; the match to TRBD1 covers 7 bases. This CDR3 is 13 amino acids long. CDR1 and CDR2 from the germline V gene are MDHEN and SYDVKM. The trim removed 4 bases at V and 3 bases at J, leaving 3 bases unmatched. Written as DNA, the CDR3 is TGTGCCAGCAGTTCGGGACAGAACTACGAGCAGTACTTC. This sequence encodes CASSSGQNYEQYF.

This chain links TRBV2 with TRBJ1-6, with D maybe TRBD1 (6 bases). The germline V gene encodes CDR1 SNHLY and CDR2 FYNNEI. V lost 7 bases and J 5 bases, leaving 15 bases between the germline ends. The length of the CDR3 is 15 residues. CDR3 sequence: CASTPDSHHNSPLHF. The DNA of the CDR3 is TGTGCCAGCACCCCGGACAGCCACCATAATTCACCCCTCCACTTT.

The CDR3 DNA is TGTGCCAGCAGTTCCAGGGCTGAAGAGACCCAGTACTTC. This sequence encodes CASSSRAEETQYF. This chain uses TRBV27 with TRBJ2-5, with D possibly TRBD1 on 5 matching bases. The length of the CDR3 is 13 residues. CDR1 and CDR2 from the germline V gene are MNHEY and SMNVEV (reference sequence). V was shortened by 4 bases and J by 3 bases, with 9 bases between the two germline ends.

V usage is TRBV5-6 and J usage is TRBJ2-7, with a tentative D call TRBD1 (6 bases). There are 12 residues in the CDR3. Trimming took off 3 bases at V and 6 bases at J, with 10 bases between the two ends. Germline CDR1 and CDR2: SGHDT and YYEEEE. CDR3: CASSYGTSEQYF. CDR3 nucleotides: TGTGCCAGCAGCTATGGGACATCCGAGCAGTACTTC.

CDR3 protein: CASTGQGGTDTQYF. The CDR3 region has the DNA TGTGCCAGTACCGGACAGGGGGGCACAGATACGCAGTATTTT. The chain has TRBV19 and TRBJ2-3, with 10 bases matching TRBD1. This CDR3 is 14 amino acids long. CDR1 and CDR2 (germline): LNHDA, SQIVND (reference sequence). J gave up 1 base and V 7 bases, and 2 bases lay outside the gene matches.

The chain couples TRBV27 to TRBJ1-2; D gene ambiguous. The germline gives CDR1 MNHEY, CDR2 SMNVEV (reference sequence). Trimming took 6 bases from V and 3 from J, leaving 8 bases between them. The CDR3 is 12 residues long. The CDR3 sequence is CASRGLDYGYTF. In nucleotides, the CDR3 is TGTGCCAGCAGGGGTTTGGACTATGGCTACACCTTC.

The rearrangement uses TRBV4-1 and TRBJ2-7; 7 positions agree with TRBD2. The J segment lost 0 bases and the V segment lost 0 bases, leaving 8 bases of the junction unmatched. Germline V CDR1 and CDR2: MGHRA, YSYEKL. This CDR3 is built from 17 residues. The CDR3 is CASSQDPGEGYSYEQYF. The DNA for the CDR3 is TGCGCCAGCAGCCAAGATCCCGGGGAGGGGTACTCCTACGAGCAGTACTTC.

The V gene is TRBV9, the J gene TRBJ2-1; TRBD2 aligns across 8 bases. The J segment lost 9 bases and the V segment lost 0 bases, leaving 11 bases of the junction unmatched. CDR3 length equals 16 residues. In germline, CDR1 is SGDLS, CDR2 YYNGEE. CDR3 bases: TGTGCCAGCAGCGTAGCGCAAGCGGGAGTCGTCGGTGAGCAGTTCTTC. This gives the protein CASSVAQAGVVGEQFF. The complete variable domain, with remaining parts taken from reference TRBV9 and TRBJ2-1, reads DSGVTQTPKHLITATGQRVTLRCSPRSGDLSVYWYQQSLDQGLQFLIQYYNGEERAKGNILERFSAQQFPDLHSELNLSSLELGDSALYFCASSVAQAGVVGEQFFGPGTRLTVL.

This CDR3 reads CSAIDRFMNTEAFF. CDR3 coding DNA: TGCAGTGCTATAGACAGGTTCATGAACACTGAAGCTTTCTTT. The V gene is TRBV20-1, the J gene TRBJ1-1; weak D call: TRBD1 (6 bases). CDR1 and CDR2 (germline): DFQATT, SNEGSKA (reference sequence). The CDR3 extends over 14 amino acids. V was pared by 4 bases and J by 0 bases, with 12 bases between.